This entry lists 13 T cell receptor beta chains sequenced from one sample in a study of blood T cell repertoires in COVID-19. This table comes from immunoSEQ multiplex PCR, and its TCRdb copy is limited to in-frame clones, with some not included. This table holds a few hundred thousand clones, around 89% found once. The sample was peripheral blood. These receptors were taken from a man aged 40-50 years with acute or convalescent COVID-19.

The chain is built from TRBV19 and TRBJ1-2, with D tentatively TRBD1 (6 bases). Germline CDR1 reads LNHDA; CDR2 reads SQIVND (reference sequence). There are 14 residues in the CDR3. V was shortened by 4 bases and J by 5 bases, with 14 bases between the two germline ends. CDR3 bases: TGTGCCAGTAGTAATACAGGGTTGTCGTATGGCTACACCTTC. The encoded protein is CASSNTGLSYGYTF. The complete variable domain, with remaining parts taken from reference TRBV19 and TRBJ1-2, reads DGGITQSPKYLFRKEGQNVTLSCEQNLNHDAMYWYRQDPGQGLRLIYYSQIVNDFQKGDIAEGYSVSREKKESFPLTVTSAQKNPTAFYLCASSNTGLSYGYTFGSGTRLTVV.

J is TRBJ2-7 and V is TRBV12-3 or TRBV12-4; D not resolved. V gave up 5 bases and J gave up 5 bases, with 10 bases separating them. The CDR3 is made up of 12 amino acids. The CDR3 coding sequence is TGTGCCAGCAGTCAAACCCTAAACGAGCAGTACTTC. This gives the protein CASSQTLNEQYF.

The CDR3 spells CASSLRPGQGIYGYTF. The CDR3 bases are TGTGCCAGCAGCCTGAGACCGGGACAGGGGATTTATGGCTACACCTTC. The gene calls are TRBV7-9 and TRBJ1-2, with 10 bases that match TRBD1. The germline V gene has CDR1 SEHNR and CDR2 FQNEAQ (reference sequence). The CDR3 totals 16 residues. The J segment lost 5 bases and the V segment lost 5 bases, leaving 11 bases of the junction unmatched.

This clone was detected only once. The chain couples TRBV10-1 to TRBJ2-7, with 7 nucleotides matching TRBD2. In germline, CDR1 is WNHNN, CDR2 SYGVQD (reference sequence). The CDR3 contains 14 residues. V shed 5 bases, J shed 7 bases, and the junction held 11 bases outside the gene matches. CDR3 loop: CASSPAGTKGEQYF. CDR3 in DNA: TGCGCCAGCAGTCCTGCCGGGACTAAGGGGGAGCAGTACTTC.

V usage is TRBV5-1 and J usage is TRBJ2-7, with a tentative D call TRBD2 (6 bases). V was clipped by 5 bases and J by 6 bases, with 12 bases between them. Germline V gene sequence: CDR1 SGHRS, CDR2 YFSETQ. This CDR3 region has 12 residues. CDR3 sequence: CASRGMGGEQYF. In nucleotides, the CDR3 is TGCGCCAGCAGAGGGATGGGGGGCGAGCAGTACTTC.

The chain couples TRBV7-9 to TRBJ2-7, with D possibly being TRBD1 (6 bases). There are 17 residues in the CDR3. Germline loops: CDR1 SEHNR, CDR2 FQNEAQ (reference sequence). V was shortened by 5 bases and J by 0 bases, with 20 bases between the two germline ends. The CDR3 bases are TGTGCCAGCAGCCCCAGCCAGGGGTGGACCCCCTCCTACGAGCAGTACTTC. This codes for CASSPSQGWTPSYEQYF. The full variable domain, in which reference TRBV7-9 and TRBJ2-7 provide the parts outside the CDR3, is DTGVSQNPRHKITKRGQNVTFRCDPISEHNRLYWYRQTLGQGPEFLTYFQNEAQLEKSRLLSDRFSAERPKGSFSTLEIQRTEQGDSAMYLCASSPSQGWTPSYEQYFGPGTRLTVT.

The chain has TRBV19 and TRBJ2-1; perhaps TRBD2 as D (5 bases). The CDR3 spans 13 residues. V was pared by 9 bases and J by 6 bases, with 15 bases between. Germline CDR1 LNHDA, CDR2 SQIVND (reference sequence). The CDR3 coding sequence is TGTGCCAGCACCGGGGAGCACCTCAATGAGCAGTTCTTC. Translating gives CASTGEHLNEQFF.

The J gene is TRBJ1-5, the V gene TRBV19; D perhaps matches TRBD1 (5 bases). Germline-derived CDR1 and CDR2 are LNHDA and SQIVND (reference sequence). V lost 7 bases and J 7 bases, leaving 26 bases between the germline ends. There are 17 residues in the CDR3. The CDR3 bases are TGTGCCAGTACCATTGGAGGGGCCCTTAAAGCGGAGCAGCCCCAGCATTTT. It encodes CASTIGGALKAEQPQHF.

The chain links TRBV18 to TRBJ1-6; the D is unclear. The CDR3 is 14 residues long. V was pared by 1 base and J by 5 bases, with 6 bases between. Per the germline V gene, CDR1 is KGHSH and CDR2 is LQKENI. In nucleotides, the CDR3 is TGTGCCAGCTCACCACGGCAAAATAATTCACCCCTCCACTTT. It codes for CASSPRQNNSPLHF.

The chain carries TRBV5-1 and TRBJ1-1, with 10 bases identical to TRBD1. The V and J ends lost 4 bases and 3 bases, in that order; junction bases with no gene match: 6. Germline loops: CDR1 SGHRS, CDR2 YFSETQ. The CDR3 runs 15 residues. The CDR3 is CASSARQGADTEAFF. The CDR3 region has the DNA TGCGCCAGCAGCGCAAGACAGGGGGCCGACACTGAAGCTTTCTTT.

The chain is built from TRBV24-1 and TRBJ2-5, with 7 bases that match TRBD2. CDR1 KGHDR and CDR2 SFDVKD come from the germline V gene. The CDR3 totals 15 residues. With 12 bases clipped from V and 1 base from J, the junction kept 13 bases outside the gene matches. CDR3 region: CAAHHPTSAQETQYF. DNA for the CDR3: TGTGCCGCTCACCACCCAACTAGCGCCCAAGAGACCCAGTACTTC.

This rearrangement joins TRBV11-1 to TRBJ1-1; 9 bases map to TRBD1. Germline trimming cut 5 bases from V and 1 base from J; bases unmatched to any gene: 5. CDR3 size: 15 residues. Per the germline V gene, CDR1 is SGHAT and CDR2 is FQDESV (reference sequence). This CDR3 reads CASSRMGQGNTEAFF. CDR3 DNA sequence: TGTGCCAGCAGCCGCATGGGACAGGGGAACACTGAAGCTTTCTTT.

V is TRBV18 and J is TRBJ2-5; maybe TRBD1 (5 bases). The CDR3 loop spans 11 amino acids. Per the germline V gene, CDR1 is KGHSH and CDR2 is LQKENI. Deletions cut 6 bases from V and 7 bases from J, with 9 bases between. The CDR3 region is CASSPRGTQYF. The CDR3 DNA is TGTGCCAGCTCGCCTAGGGGGACCCAGTACTTC.